This TCR beta chain was found in a study of spatial heterogeneity in lung cancer. The time point is: sample taken at primary tumor resection. TCRdb re-derived calls from the 5' RACE reads in MiXCR, one entry per CDR3 protein. Altogether roughly 3,500 distinct CDR3 sequences are present, around 5.1% being singletons, with the ten largest covering about 15%. Trimming pared 1 base from V and 0 bases from J, leaving 4 bases between. The CDR3 runs 13 residues. The V gene's germline CDR1 is SGHVS and CDR2 FQNEAQ. This clonotype was seen at least ten times. Its antigen is currently unknown. The study, taken as a whole, reports: It was found that expanded intratumoral alpha and beta TCR counts tracked tumor mutation counts.

This sample comprised lung tumor tissue, obtained at surgery. This sequence joins TRBV7-8 and TRBJ2-7; D is unresolved. This clonotype was obtained from a female donor with early-stage non-small cell lung cancer. CDR3 DNA: TGTGCCAGCAGCTTAGGGCACTCCTACGAGCAGTACTTC. It specifies CASSLGHSYEQYF.